The text below deals with one T cell receptor beta chain. Clones were sequenced by immunoSEQ multiplex PCR, and TCRdb holds only the in-frame ones, with some missing. This table holds some 1.4 million clones, around 95% found once. This sample is drawn from a study of shared clonotypes between healthy human individuals. Germline V CDR1 and CDR2: SGDLS, YYNGEE. The CDR3 sequence is 15 residues long. V was cut by 0 bases and J by 3 bases, with 13 bases left in between. V and J are TRBV9 and TRBJ2-7; no clear D. This sequence originates from a man aged 25 to 40 in good health. Material: naive CD4+ T cells sorted from blood. Subset specified: CD45RA+ positively selected. CDR3: CASSVDGGPYYEQYF. CDR3 nucleotides: TGTGCCAGCAGCGTAGATGGCGGACCCTACTACGAGCAGTACTTC.